This TCR beta chain was profiled in a study of blood T cell repertoires in COVID-19. Overall study context: Among Cohort 3 donors, those recovered had two negative PCRs, clearance, or symptom resolution. Samples of COVID-19 (acute and convalescent) were obtained from the United States, Italy and Spain.

Trimming removed 5 bases from V and 13 bases from J; junction bases left unmatched: 11. Germline loops: CDR1 SGHTA, CDR2 FQGNSA. This CDR3 region has 14 residues. Repertoires were generated with immunoSEQ multiplex PCR, while TCRdb's copy carries only in-frame clones and drops some. The sample carries some 220,000 clones, roughly 90% recorded once. Participants came from roughly 23 US areas, aged about 18 to 89 years. This chain uses TRBV7-2 with TRBJ1-6, with 7 bases matching TRBD1. Sequencing was performed on PBMCs or T cells enriched from blood (not recorded which). The source of this sequence is a woman aged 45-65 years in a cohort exposed to, infected with or recovered from COVID-19 (not recorded which). CDR3 loop: CASSSRDRHHPLHF. The CDR3 bases are TGTGCCAGCAGCAGCCGGGACAGACATCACCCCCTCCACTTT.